This entry lists 9 T cell receptor beta chains sequenced from one sample in a study of T cell clones after liver transplantation. This table comes from immunoSEQ multiplex PCR, and its TCRdb copy is limited to in-frame clones, with some not included. Among 55,000 to 70,000 clones listed, over 90% were seen once. The input for sequencing was CD4+ T cells from blood, taken roughly 26 months after liver transplant. The receptors originated from a human patient who received a liver transplant. The graft donor may have given rise to some T cells.

This chain's CDR3 is CASRMVGGSTDTQYF. In DNA form, the CDR3 reads TGCGCCAGCAGAATGGTCGGGGGCAGCACAGATACGCAGTATTTT. The chain links TRBV23-1 to TRBJ2-3; perhaps D is TRBD1 or TRBD2 (6 bases each). TRBV23-1 is an open reading frame whose function is uncertain. V lost 6 bases and J 0 bases, leaving 13 bases between the germline ends. This CDR3 comprises 15 residues.

The genes are TRBV19 and TRBJ1-5; D perhaps matches TRBD1 (5 bases). The length of the CDR3 is 15 residues. Germline loops: CDR1 LNHDA, CDR2 SQIVND (reference sequence). Trimming removed 4 bases at V and 1 base at J, with 11 bases between. CDR3 nucleotide sequence: TGTGCCAGTAGTACCCCATGGGGGAGCAATCAGCCCCAGCATTTT. Its translation: CASSTPWGSNQPQHF.

V usage is TRBV19 and J usage is TRBJ1-1, with 9 positions matching TRBD1. Germline trimming cut 6 bases from V and 4 bases from J; bases unmatched to any gene: 6. The CDR3 runs 14 residues. CDR1 and CDR2 from the germline V gene are LNHDA and SQIVND (reference sequence). CDR3 amino acids: CASRLDRGGTEAFF. The CDR3 DNA follows: TGTGCCAGTAGGTTGGACAGGGGCGGCACTGAAGCTTTCTTT.

The rearrangement joins TRBV5-1 to TRBJ2-1; 9 bases match TRBD2. The CDR3 runs 15 residues. The V and J ends lost 6 bases and 5 bases, in that order; junction bases with no gene match: 9. Germline-derived CDR1 and CDR2 are SGHRS and YFSETQ. The chain's CDR3 is CASNLGASGNNEQFF. As DNA, the CDR3 is TGCGCCAGCAATCTGGGGGCTAGCGGGAACAATGAGCAGTTCTTC.

Turning to this clone: Other DNA sequences from this sample encode an identical CDR3 as well. V and J are TRBV28 and TRBJ1-5; 7 nucleotides match TRBD1. This CDR3 has 15 amino acids. In germline, CDR1 is MDHEN, CDR2 SYDVKM. J gave up 4 bases and V 8 bases, and 11 bases lay outside the gene matches. CDR3 loop: CASGQGVLANQPQHF. The CDR3 DNA reads TGTGCCAGCGGTCAGGGGGTTTTGGCAAATCAGCCCCAGCATTTT.

This clone was seen a single time. The V and J genes are TRBV7-2 and TRBJ2-3; D is perhaps TRBD1 or TRBD2 (5 bases each). The germline CDR1 and CDR2 sequences are SGHTA and FQGNSA. The CDR3 sequence is 17 residues long. Trimming removed 0 bases at V and 4 bases at J, with 17 bases between. The CDR3 nucleotides are TGTGCCAGCAGCTTAGCGCGGACTCTGGTCAGGGCAGATACGCAGTATTTT. This sequence encodes CASSLARTLVRADTQYF. The full variable domain, rest sourced from reference TRBV7-2 and TRBJ2-3, is GAGVSQSPSNKVTEKGKDVELRCDPISGHTALYWYRQSLGQGLEFLIYFQGNSAPDKSGLPSDRFSAERTGGSVSTLTIQRTQQEDSAVYLCASSLARTLVRADTQYFGPGTRLTVL.

The chain has TRBV19 and TRBJ1-5; maybe TRBD1 (6 bases). The CDR3 sequence is 12 residues long. The V gene lost 5 bases and the J gene lost 11 bases, with 13 bases spanning the gap. Per germline, CDR1 LNHDA and CDR2 SQIVND (reference sequence). The CDR3 coding sequence is TGTGCCAGTAGTCCCAACAGGGAGACCCAGCATTTT. Protein: CASSPNRETQHF.

This chain joins TRBV11-3 and TRBJ2-7, with 7 bases identical to TRBD2. The trim removed 5 bases at V and 4 bases at J, leaving 8 bases unmatched. The CDR3 totals 14 residues. Germline V gene lookup returns CDR1 SGHNT and CDR2 YENEEA. CDR3 residues: CASSAGGLRYEQYF. CDR3 sequence (DNA): TGTGCCAGCAGCGCCGGGGGGTTAAGATACGAGCAGTACTTC. The full variable domain, completed using reference TRBV11-3 and TRBJ2-7, is EAGVVQSPRYKIIEKKQPVAFWCNPISGHNTLYWYLQNLGQGPELLIRYENEEAVDDSQLPKDRFSAERLKGVDSTLKIQPAELGDSAVYLCASSAGGLRYEQYFGPGTRLTVT.

The CDR3 DNA follows: TGTGCCAGCAGCTATACTTCCGGGACAGGGGGCCCCCAGCTCTCTGGAAACACCATATATTTT. Residues: CASSYTSGTGGPQLSGNTIYF. The chain joins TRBV9 to TRBJ1-3; TRBD1 aligns across 12 bases. J was trimmed by 0 bases and V by 4 bases; bases with no gene match: 17. The germline V gene has CDR1 SGDLS and CDR2 YYNGEE. The CDR3 runs 21 residues.